This section outlines one TCR beta chain sequence together with its context. Its antigen is not identified. This record belongs to a study of T cell responses to AZD1222 COVID-19 vaccine. The study, taken as a whole, reports: Variant regions that are unmutated are reportedly the target of nearly half of spike-specific TCRs. Donors, mostly white British, included more females; clonal diversity was possibly underestimated.

The table came from immunoSEQ multiplex PCR; TCRdb's copy has only in-frame clones and leaves some out. The repertoire holds some 130,000 clones, with 90% as singletons. Trimming removed 6 bases at V and 8 bases at J, with 16 bases between. The germline V gene has CDR1 MNHEY and CDR2 SVGAGI. The CDR3 covers 13 residues. The receptor's source is an adult in good health. The source material was peripheral blood, sampled on day 0 of AZD1222 vaccination. The chain links TRBV6-5 to TRBJ1-2, with D hard to call. Written as DNA, the CDR3 is TGTGCCAGCAGAATAGACCTTAACCGGGGCTACACCTTC. Amino acid sequence: CASRIDLNRGYTF.